This record looks at one T cell receptor (beta chain) sequence and its context. CD8+CD57+ cell expansion, shown by flow cytometry, had occurred in the patients selected for sequencing. The sample is drawn from a study of CD8+CD57+ T cells in acquired aplastic anemia. The template for TCR beta VDJ and CDR3 sequence profiling was genomic DNA. Each CDR3 protein gets one entry after TCRdb re-called the reads with MiXCR. The sample lists 120,000 or so distinct CDR3 sequences, approximately 50% occurring once. Germline CDR1 and CDR2: SGHRS and YFSETQ. V gave up 4 bases and J gave up 8 bases; unmatched junction bases: 3. This CDR3 comprises 13 residues.

This chain joins TRBV5-1 and TRBJ2-4, with 10 bases matching TRBD2. The receptor's source is a human donor with aplastic anemia. The sequencing input was sorted CD4+, CD8+, or CD8+CD57+ T cells (not recorded which) from PBMCs. CDR3: CASSQLAGDIQYF. CDR3 coding DNA: TGCGCCAGCAGCCAGCTAGCGGGGGACATTCAGTACTTC. The full variable domain, its missing parts supplied by reference TRBV5-1 and TRBJ2-4, is KAGVTQTPRYLIKTRGQQVTLSCSPISGHRSVSWYQQTPGQGLQFLFEYFSETQRNKGNFPGRFSGRQFSNSRSEMNVSTLELGDSALYLCASSQLAGDIQYFGAGTRLSVL.